Below, 18 T cell receptor beta chains from the same sample are listed, as sequenced in a study of blood T cell repertoires in COVID-19. The assay was immunoSEQ multiplex PCR, and TCRdb's table has in-frame clones only and misses some. The sample consists of around 130,000 clones, 80% to 90% of them appearing once. Sequenced sample: peripheral blood. The receptors were gathered from a man aged 70-80 years with active or convalescent COVID-19.

The chain combines TRBV3-1 (or the pseudogene TRBV3-2) with TRBJ2-5; 10 positions agree with TRBD1. This CDR3 is 15 amino acids long. The V gene's germline CDR1 is LGHDT and CDR2 YNNKEL (reference sequence). The V segment lost 6 bases and the J segment 5 bases; nucleotides outside the gene matches: 9. CDR3 DNA: TGTGCCAGCAGACCGCCGGGACAGGGGCTGGAGACCCAGTACTTC. Its protein product is CASRPPGQGLETQYF.

V usage is TRBV6-5 and J usage is TRBJ2-1, with D possibly being TRBD2 (6 bases). The CDR3 loop spans 15 amino acids. From germline, CDR1 is MNHEY and CDR2 SVGAGI. The V gene lost 7 bases and the J gene lost 9 bases, with 22 bases spanning the gap. DNA for the CDR3: TGTGCCAGCAAAAAGGAGGCAGGGATCGGGGGTGAGCAGTTCTTC. It translates to CASKKEAGIGGEQFF.

The genes are TRBV3-1 (or the pseudogene TRBV3-2) and TRBJ1-3, with D hard to call. The CDR3 sequence is 16 residues long. Trimming took 1 base from V and 3 from J, leaving 13 bases between them. CDR1 and CDR2 from the germline V gene are LGHDT and YNNKEL (reference sequence). CDR3 nucleotide sequence: TGTGCCAGCAGCCAAGCGTCAGGAACAAGTGGAAACACCATATATTTT. Translation: CASSQASGTSGNTIYF.

This chain connects TRBV7-2 to TRBJ2-7; 8 bases fit TRBD2. The CDR3 has 15 residues. CDR1 is SGHTA and CDR2 is FQGNSA in the germline V gene. Trimming took 1 base from V and 4 from J; bases not matched to a gene: 6. CDR3 sequence reads: CASSLVAGGVYEQYF. CDR3 DNA sequence: TGTGCCAGCAGCTTAGTTGCGGGAGGAGTTTACGAGCAGTACTTC.

The CDR3, as DNA: TGCAGTGCTAGTCCAGCAGCCGGGGGGACGATTAGCACAGATACGCAGTATTTT. Its translation is CSASPAAGGTISTDTQYF. The chain employs TRBV20-1 and TRBJ2-3, with TRBD2 matching 7 bases. This CDR3 spans 18 amino acids. After removal of 3 bases from V and 0 bases from J, the junction contained 15 bases not matched to a gene. From germline, CDR1 is DFQATT and CDR2 SNEGSKA (reference sequence).

The rearrangement links TRBV19 to TRBJ1-5; TRBD1 aligns across 7 bases. V trimming: 9 bases; J trimming: 6 bases; junction bases outside the gene matches: 11. CDR1 is LNHDA and CDR2 is SQIVND in the germline V gene (reference sequence). This CDR3 comprises 14 residues. The CDR3 is CASDGQGEIQPQHF. The CDR3, as DNA: TGTGCCAGCGATGGGCAGGGGGAGATTCAGCCCCAGCATTTT.

The V and J genes are TRBV28 and TRBJ1-3; TRBD1 matches at 9 bases. The CDR3 is 15 residues long. From germline, CDR1 is MDHEN and CDR2 SYDVKM. The V gene end was trimmed by 6 bases and the J gene end by 2 bases; junction bases not matched to a gene: 5. The CDR3 DNA is TGTGCCAGCAGCTTAGGACAGGGGACTGGAAACACCATATATTTT. This codes for CASSLGQGTGNTIYF.

The rearrangement uses TRBV6-1 and TRBJ2-7; TRBD1 matches 8 bases. The CDR3 covers 15 residues. CDR1 is MNHNS, CDR2 SASEGT, per germline. Germline trimming cut 2 bases from V and 2 bases from J; bases unmatched to any gene: 5. DNA for the CDR3: TGTGCCAGCAGTGAACCGGACAGGGTCGCCTACGAGCAGTACTTC. This gives the protein CASSEPDRVAYEQYF.

V and J are TRBV3-1 (or the pseudogene TRBV3-2) and TRBJ2-3; TRBD1 might be the D (6 bases). V lost 1 base and J lost 0, with 8 bases in between. This CDR3 region has 15 residues. CDR1 LGHDT and CDR2 YNNKEL come from the germline V gene (reference sequence). CDR3 nucleotides: TGTGCCAGCAGCCAAGGGGGGCTTAGCACAGATACGCAGTATTTT. Translating gives CASSQGGLSTDTQYF.

This clone was seen a single time. The V gene is TRBV11-1, the J gene TRBJ2-1, with 7 bases that match TRBD1. The ends lost 0 bases at V and 8 bases at J; junction bases unmatched: 7. The CDR3 sequence is 15 residues long. Germline V gives CDR1 SGHAT, CDR2 FQDESV (reference sequence). The CDR3 here is CASSLAVSQGDEQFF. Written as DNA, the CDR3 is TGTGCCAGCAGCTTAGCGGTGTCGCAGGGGGATGAGCAGTTCTTC.

The chain links TRBV2 to TRBJ2-2; 8 bases match TRBD1. The CDR3 totals 15 residues. In germline, CDR1 is SNHLY, CDR2 FYNNEI. V trimming: 6 bases; J trimming: 4 bases; junction bases outside the gene matches: 7. The DNA of the CDR3 is TGTGCCAGCAGAGGACAGGGTGTGAGCACCGGGGAGCTGTTTTTT. Translating it yields CASRGQGVSTGELFF.

The gene calls are TRBV6-5 and TRBJ2-2; D ambiguous. Trimming cost V 3 bases and J 5 bases, with 7 bases left between them. In germline, CDR1 is MNHEY, CDR2 SVGAGI. The CDR3 runs 13 residues. Here the CDR3 DNA reads TGTGCCAGCAGTTATCCTCTTACCGGGGAGCTGTTTTTT. It codes for CASSYPLTGELFF.

V is TRBV6-5 and J is TRBJ2-7; 8 bases align to TRBD1. The CDR3 has 16 amino acids. CDR1 and CDR2 (germline): MNHEY, SVGAGI. V dropped 2 bases and J dropped 0; count of bases not matched to a gene: 6. The CDR3 is CASSYSGQGPSYEQYF. DNA of the CDR3: TGTGCCAGCAGTTACAGCGGACAGGGACCCTCCTACGAGCAGTACTTC.

This clone appeared once. The V and J genes are TRBV7-2 and TRBJ2-5; weak D call: TRBD2 (5 bases). Germline V lookup: CDR1 SGHTA, CDR2 FQGNSA. The V and J ends lost 6 bases and 0 bases respectively, with 14 bases between them. This CDR3 comprises 15 residues. The CDR3 reads CASSPWETYQETQYF. The DNA of the CDR3 is TGTGCCAGCAGTCCCTGGGAGACGTACCAAGAGACCCAGTACTTC.

V usage is TRBV5-1 and J usage is TRBJ2-5; TRBD1 matches at 11 bases. Germline lookup yields CDR1 SGHRS and CDR2 YFSETQ. The CDR3 loop spans 16 amino acids. V was pared by 0 bases and J by 1 base, with 2 bases of the junction left unmatched. The CDR3 is CASSLVGTGGQETQYF. The CDR3 DNA sequence: TGCGCCAGCAGCTTGGTGGGGACAGGGGGCCAAGAGACCCAGTACTTC.

V is TRBV6-5 and J is TRBJ1-5; no definite D call. V was shortened by 6 bases and J by 5 bases, with 14 bases between the two germline ends. Germline lookup yields CDR1 MNHEY and CDR2 SVGAGI. This CDR3 has 14 residues. CDR3 bases: TGTGCCAGCAGCCTGAGCGGGTTTGATCAGCCCCAGCATTTT. Its protein product is CASSLSGFDQPQHF.

This clone appeared a single time. The gene calls are TRBV5-1 and TRBJ1-5, with 7 bases identical to TRBD1. J lost 0 bases, V lost 4 bases, and 4 bases had no gene match. The CDR3 is made up of 15 amino acids. Germline values: CDR1 SGHRS, CDR2 YFSETQ. The CDR3 reads CASSEGQNSNQPQHF. In DNA, the CDR3 is TGCGCCAGCAGCGAGGGACAGAATAGCAATCAGCCCCAGCATTTT.

V gene TRBV19 combines with J gene TRBJ1-6; 8 bases fit TRBD1. The germline gives CDR1 LNHDA, CDR2 SQIVND (reference sequence). V shed 3 bases and J 9 bases; nucleotides not matched to a gene: 4. The CDR3 has 14 amino acids. The CDR3 DNA is TGTGCCAGTAGTATCCAGGGGGCGCCTTCACCCCTCCACTTT. This translates into CASSIQGAPSPLHF.